The T cell receptor (beta chain) under discussion was sequenced for a study of shared clonotypes between healthy human individuals. This CDR3 is 16 amino acids long. The germline V gene has CDR1 MDHEN and CDR2 SYDVKM. Trimming pared 5 bases from V and 4 bases from J, leaving 15 bases between. Here immunoSEQ multiplex PCR was the method, and the copy in TCRdb shows in-frame clones only, minus some. Of roughly 2.2 million clones in the sample, approximately 95% are singletons; the top ten hold about 0.37%. This clonotype was sampled from a man aged 18-30 years in good health. Some clones in this sample may be carry-over from other donors' samples. The chain uses TRBV28 and TRBJ2-6; no firm D call. Sequencing was done on a sample of naive CD4+ T cells from PBMCs. Subset reported: CD45RA+ positively selected. CDR3 sequence: CASSPTKPSGANVLTF. As DNA, the CDR3 is TGTGCCAGCAGTCCGACGAAGCCCTCCGGGGCCAACGTCCTGACTTTC.